This T cell receptor (beta chain) was captured in a study of identical twins. Study-wide findings and caveats: The abundant beta clonotypes from cord blood had fewer insertions, and memory repertoires had none of this. Model-predicted out-of-frame TCR alpha sharing fell below observed values in monozygotic twins.

There are many counts of this clonotype. Its target is not known. TCRdb itself ran the 5' RACE reads through MiXCR, one entry per CDR3 protein. The sample has about 920,000 distinct CDR3 sequences; approximately 13% are singletons. V was shortened by 3 bases and J by 7 bases, with 13 bases between the two germline ends. This CDR3 comprises 14 residues. These same records also appear under a second study, on yellow fever vaccine responses in identical twins. That source notes: The T cell response to vaccination in identical twins was reportedly partly convergent and partly personalized.

The receptor was isolated from a woman under 30 in good health. Sequenced input: PBMCs. The chain uses TRBV12-3 or TRBV12-4 and TRBJ1-5; D call uncertain. The CDR3 here is CASSFSGLRQPQHF. The CDR3 DNA is TGTGCCAGCAGTTTTTCAGGACTCCGGCAGCCCCAGCATTTT.